The T cell receptor beta chain described here comes from a study of response to subunit inactivated influenza vaccine. Whole-study results and caveats: After each seasonal influenza vaccination, few new T cells are recruited, the authors suggested.

The CDR3 has 16 amino acids. Germline assignment: CDR1 SGHAT and CDR2 FQNNGV. Trimming took 3 bases from V and 4 from J; bases not matched to a gene: 7. In regard to this clonotype: What it binds is unknown.

TCRdb re-derived calls from the RT-PCR reads in MiXCR, one entry per CDR3 protein. This sample carries roughly 650,000 distinct CDR3 sequences, around 16% of them seen once, and the ten largest clones take approximately 10%. The sequence was obtained from a man aged 45-65 years who received an inactivated influenza vaccine. The sample in question was PBMCs from blood, obtained about 13 days after vaccination. The chain links TRBV11-2 to TRBJ2-1; TRBD2 matches 9 bases. CDR3 DNA sequence: TGTGCCAGCAGCTTGGGGACTAGCCCATTATACAATGAGCAGTTCTTC. Translation gives CASSLGTSPLYNEQFF. Full variable domain (rest looked up from reference TRBV11-2 and TRBJ2-1): EAGVAQSPRYKIIEKRQSVAFWCNPISGHATLYWYQQILGQGPKLLIQFQNNGVVDDSQLPKDRFSAERLKGVDSTLKIQPAKLEDSAVYLCASSLGTSPLYNEQFFGPGTRLTVL.